What follows are 10 T cell receptor beta chains derived from one specimen sequenced in a study of cytomegalovirus exposure and HLA in healthy donors. In the PCR, 60 Vbeta and 13 Jbeta primers were used. Produced via immunoSEQ multiplex PCR; TCRdb's table is partial and in-frame only. The repertoire has 250,000 to 350,000 clones, just over 85% of them found once; the top ten carry around 3.7%. The sequencing sample was made of PBMCs. The receptors were sampled from a man between 40 and 49 years old in good health and CMV-seropositive.

DNA for the CDR3: TGTGCCAGCAGCTTAATGGGACAGTCCGAGCAGTACTTC. It codes for CASSLMGQSEQYF. The chain is built from TRBV11-3 and TRBJ2-7, with 7 bases lining up with TRBD1. Germline CDR1 reads SGHNT; CDR2 reads YENEEA. This CDR3 contains 13 residues. Germline trimming cut 2 bases from V and 6 bases from J; bases unmatched to any gene: 4.

This clone was counted only a few times. The gene calls are TRBV5-6 and TRBJ2-1, with 13 bases identical to TRBD2. The CDR3 covers 16 residues. Germline loops: CDR1 SGHDT, CDR2 YYEEEE. After removal of 4 bases from V and 9 bases from J, the junction contained 10 bases not matched to a gene. CDR3 residues: CASSPRTSGRLGEQFF. CDR3 nucleotides: TGTGCCAGCAGCCCTCGGACTAGCGGGAGACTAGGTGAGCAGTTCTTC.

The chain employs TRBV10-1 and TRBJ2-2; 10 bases fit TRBD2. V lost 9 bases to trimming and J lost 3 bases; unmatched junction nucleotides: 7. Germline values: CDR1 WNHNN, CDR2 SYGVQD (reference sequence). The CDR3 contains 15 residues. CDR3 in amino acids: CARTSGRGDTGELFF. The CDR3 DNA follows: TGCGCCAGGACAAGCGGGAGGGGGGACACCGGGGAGCTGTTTTTT.

The rearrangement uses TRBV5-1 and TRBJ2-7; TRBD2 matches at 14 bases. V lost 0 bases and J lost 3; bases outside the gene matches: 5. Germline V gene sequence: CDR1 SGHRS, CDR2 YFSETQ. The CDR3 covers 17 residues. The CDR3 is CASSLGLAGGGVYEQYF. The DNA for the CDR3 is TGCGCCAGCAGCTTGGGACTAGCGGGAGGGGGGGTCTACGAGCAGTACTTC.

The CDR3: CASSNTGGWTEAFF. In nucleotides, the CDR3 is TGTGCCAGTAGTAATACAGGGGGTTGGACTGAAGCTTTCTTT. The chain recombines TRBV19 with TRBJ1-1, with 8 nucleotides matching TRBD1. Germline V gives CDR1 LNHDA, CDR2 SQIVND (reference sequence). The CDR3 length is 14 residues. V lost 4 bases and J lost 5; bases outside the gene matches: 6.

The chain employs TRBV7-9 and TRBJ2-1, with 11 bases identical to TRBD2. This CDR3 comprises 17 residues. V trimming: 8 bases; J trimming: 1 base; junction bases outside the gene matches: 10. The germline CDR1 and CDR2 sequences are SEHNR and FQNEAQ (reference sequence). CDR3 protein: CASEELAGVVSYNEQFF. The CDR3 coding sequence is TGTGCCAGCGAAGAACTAGCGGGAGTGGTTTCCTACAATGAGCAGTTCTTC.

The chain recombines TRBV7-9 with TRBJ2-5; D is uncertain. This CDR3 region has 14 residues. The germline V gene has CDR1 SEHNR and CDR2 FQNEAQ (reference sequence). V shed 1 base and J shed 1 base, with 7 bases lying between them. CDR3 region: CASSLVRVQETQYF. DNA of the CDR3: TGTGCCAGCAGCTTAGTACGGGTCCAAGAGACCCAGTACTTC.

V usage is TRBV7-9 and J usage is TRBJ2-5, with D perhaps matching TRBD1 (6 bases). Between the trimmed V and J ends, which lost 2 bases and 1 base, there was a span of 11 bases. CDR1 is SEHNR and CDR2 is FQNEAQ in the germline V gene (reference sequence). The CDR3 has 15 residues. The CDR3 here is CASSLSGTSQETQYF. In DNA, the CDR3 is TGTGCCAGCAGCTTAAGTGGGACATCCCAAGAGACCCAGTACTTC.

The rearrangement joins TRBV19 to TRBJ1-2; D perhaps matches TRBD1 (6 bases). This CDR3 region has 18 residues. Trimming cost V 5 bases and J 5 bases, with 27 bases left between them. Germline-derived CDR1 and CDR2 are LNHDA and SQIVND (reference sequence). In DNA, the CDR3 is TGTGCCAGTAGTCCCCCGACAGGATGGCGAAATTTTGGGTATGGCTACACCTTC. Translation: CASSPPTGWRNFGYGYTF.

The chain recombines TRBV27 with TRBJ2-2; possibly TRBD1 for D (6 bases). The CDR3 sequence is 15 residues long. V was trimmed by 10 bases and J by 5 bases, leaving 20 bases between them. Germline lookup yields CDR1 MNHEY and CDR2 SMNVEV (reference sequence). The DNA of the CDR3 is TGTGCCACCACCCTCGCGGCAGGGGTGACCGGGGAGCTGTTTTTT. Translating it yields CATTLAAGVTGELFF.